Listed below are T cell receptor beta chains from one sample, sequenced in a study of Ad26.COV2.S vaccination and SARS-CoV-2 variants. Clones were read by immunoSEQ multiplex PCR, and TCRdb kept only the in-frame ones, dropping some. The sample has approximately 420,000 clones; around nine tenths are singletons. Sequenced material: peripheral blood, taken in a trial of Ad26.COV2.S vaccine versus placebo. The receptors come from a person aged 18-60 years who received the Ad26.COV2.S COVID-19 vaccine or a placebo. Both conserved end residues are part of each CDR3. Fields, in order: D gene, J gene, clone size, V gene, CDR3 length, CDR3 protein, CDR3 DNA. D genes are given only for firm matches. A clone size is listed for some rows: how often the clone was seen (once, few, many), or a class if it is expanded.

- | TRBJ1-5 | few | TRBV4-2 | 16 | CASSQEVGVSNQPQHF | TGTGCCAGCAGCCAAGAGGTGGGGGTTAGCAATCAGCCCCAGCATTTT
TRBD1 | TRBJ1-2 | - | TRBV11-2 | 16 | CASSLVSGTGAWGYTF | TGTGCCAGCAGCTTAGTATCCGGGACAGGGGCATGGGGCTACACCTTC
- | TRBJ2-7 | - | TRBV27 | 15 | CASSPSPGISYEQYF | TGTGCCAGCAGTCCCTCCCCAGGGATCTCCTACGAGCAGTACTTC
- | TRBJ1-2 | - | TRBV12-3/TRBV12-4 | 13 | CASSGVQGYGYTF | TGTGCCAGCAGTGGAGTCCAGGGCTATGGCTACACCTTC
TRBD1 | TRBJ2-6 | - | TRBV13 | 16 | CASSPQGEPGANVLTF | TGTGCCAGCAGCCCCCAGGGGGAGCCTGGGGCCAACGTCCTGACTTTC
- | TRBJ1-5 | - | TRBV10-3 | 13 | CAISAGSNQPQHF | TGTGCCATCAGTGCAGGGAGCAATCAGCCCCAGCATTTT
- | TRBJ2-2 | - | TRBV6-2/TRBV6-3 | 12 | CASSTRIGELFF | TGTGCCAGCAGTACCAGGATCGGGGAGCTGTTTTTT
- | TRBJ1-2 | - | TRBV7-9 | 15 | CASSHPRAIGDGYTF | TGTGCCAGCAGCCACCCACGGGCCATCGGGGATGGCTACACCTTC
- | TRBJ1-4 | - | TRBV4-1 | 16 | CASSPRPGLPGWELFF | TGCGCCAGCAGCCCGCGACCGGGACTCCCAGGGTGGGAACTGTTTTTT
TRBD1 | TRBJ1-4 | - | TRBV3-1/TRBV3-2 | 16 | CASSPETGGYNEKLFF | TGTGCCAGCAGCCCCGAGACAGGGGGGTATAATGAAAAACTGTTTTTT
- | TRBJ1-5 | - | TRBV19 | 14 | CASSPRDSNQPQHF | TGTGCCAGTTCTCCCCGGGATAGCAATCAGCCCCAGCATTTT
TRBD2 | TRBJ2-3 | - | TRBV6-2/TRBV6-3 | 15 | CASSPLAGITDTQYF | TGTGCCAGCAGTCCACTAGCGGGGATAACAGATACGCAGTATTTT
- | TRBJ2-3 | - | TRBV5-6 | 14 | CASSLAVRPDTQYF | TGTGCCAGCAGCTTGGCCGTAAGGCCAGATACGCAGTATTTT
- | TRBJ2-2 | - | TRBV6-5 | 15 | CASSYSGGDTGELFF | TGTGCCAGCAGTTACTCAGGGGGTGACACCGGGGAGCTGTTTTTT
- | TRBJ2-1 | - | TRBV7-7 | 15 | CASSSRRGPYNEQFF | TGTGCTAGCAGCTCCCGGCGGGGCCCCTACAATGAGCAGTTCTTC
- | TRBJ2-3 | - | TRBV27 | 13 | CASSLGITDTQYF | TGTGCCAGCAGTTTAGGGATTACAGATACGCAGTATTTT
- | TRBJ2-2 | - | TRBV7-5 | 19 | CVRSLVAGVMLANTGELFF | TGTGTCAGAAGCTTAGTAGCGGGGGTGATGCTCGCGAACACCGGGGAGCTGTTTTTT
TRBD1 | TRBJ2-2 | - | TRBV5-1 | 15 | CASSFAGTVPGELFF | TGCGCCAGCAGCTTTGCTGGGACAGTTCCCGGGGAGCTGTTTTTT
- | TRBJ1-3 | - | TRBV5-4 | 13 | CASSAKDGNTIYF | TGTGCCAGCAGTGCTAAGGATGGAAACACCATATATTTT
TRBD1 | TRBJ1-1 | - | TRBV6-5 | 13 | CAAPDRQNTEAFF | TGTGCCGCCCCGGACAGGCAGAACACTGAAGCTTTCTTT
- | TRBJ2-3 | - | TRBV30 | 13 | CAWSTKGTDTQYF | TGTGCCTGGAGTACGAAGGGGACAGATACGCAGTATTTT
- | TRBJ1-2 | - | TRBV30 | 13 | CAFPRPGVYGYTF | TGTGCCTTCCCCCGCCCGGGGGTCTATGGCTACACCTTC